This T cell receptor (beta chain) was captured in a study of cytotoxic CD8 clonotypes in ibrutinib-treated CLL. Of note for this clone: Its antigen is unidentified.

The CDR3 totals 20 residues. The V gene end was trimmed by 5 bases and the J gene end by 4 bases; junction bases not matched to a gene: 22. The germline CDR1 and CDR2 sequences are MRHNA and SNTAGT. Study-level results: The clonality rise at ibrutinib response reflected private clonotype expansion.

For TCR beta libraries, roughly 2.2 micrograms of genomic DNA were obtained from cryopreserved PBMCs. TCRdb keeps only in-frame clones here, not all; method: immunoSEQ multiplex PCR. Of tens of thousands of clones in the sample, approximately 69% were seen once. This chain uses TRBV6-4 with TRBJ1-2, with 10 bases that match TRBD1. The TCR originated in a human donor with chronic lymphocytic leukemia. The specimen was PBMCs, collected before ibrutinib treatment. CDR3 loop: CASSQTPTPGQGTILYGYTF. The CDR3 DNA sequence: TGTGCCAGCAGTCAAACCCCCACACCGGGACAGGGGACTATTCTCTATGGCTACACCTTC.